This T cell receptor beta chain was identified in a study of control samples from healthy donors and cancer patients (dated by TCRdb to about 2020). Libraries were built with the immunoSEQ multiplex PCR assay. TCRdb's version of the immuneACCESS table is confined to in-frame rearrangements and falls short of the full clone set. An unresolved V gene accounts for under half of the shortfall where checked; the remainder is of unknown origin. This sample has around 120,000 clones in its table, and around nine tenths of those were observed once. The ten top clones hold 8% to 9% of the sample. V is pared back by 0 bases and J by 10 bases, with 19 bases lying between the germline termini. The CDR3 contains 16 residues, cysteine and phenylalanine counted. Only CDR3 DNA remains: 48 bases, in frame from the first base. The germline V gene yields SGHNT for CDR1 and YENEEA for CDR2. About this clone: Its antigen remains undetermined. The sample holds no much larger clone one base away, and base qualities are not on file.

This sequence was found in a man aged 35 to 55 in good health. The specimen was blood. The chain was built from TRBV11-3 and TRBJ2-1, with the D assignment possibly TRBD1 or TRBD2, given 6 matching bases for each. CDR3 protein: CASSLDSGGGWNEQFF. The bases read TGTGCCAGCAGCTTAGATTCCGGGGGCGGTTGGAACGAGCAGTTCTTC. The CDR3 plus the reference TRBV11-3 and TRBJ2-1 genes for the other parts give the full variable domain: EAGVVQSPRYKIIEKKQPVAFWCNPISGHNTLYWYLQNLGQGPELLIRYENEEAVDDSQLPKDRFSAERLKGVDSTLKIQPAELGDSAVYLCASSLDSGGGWNEQFFGPGTRLTVL.